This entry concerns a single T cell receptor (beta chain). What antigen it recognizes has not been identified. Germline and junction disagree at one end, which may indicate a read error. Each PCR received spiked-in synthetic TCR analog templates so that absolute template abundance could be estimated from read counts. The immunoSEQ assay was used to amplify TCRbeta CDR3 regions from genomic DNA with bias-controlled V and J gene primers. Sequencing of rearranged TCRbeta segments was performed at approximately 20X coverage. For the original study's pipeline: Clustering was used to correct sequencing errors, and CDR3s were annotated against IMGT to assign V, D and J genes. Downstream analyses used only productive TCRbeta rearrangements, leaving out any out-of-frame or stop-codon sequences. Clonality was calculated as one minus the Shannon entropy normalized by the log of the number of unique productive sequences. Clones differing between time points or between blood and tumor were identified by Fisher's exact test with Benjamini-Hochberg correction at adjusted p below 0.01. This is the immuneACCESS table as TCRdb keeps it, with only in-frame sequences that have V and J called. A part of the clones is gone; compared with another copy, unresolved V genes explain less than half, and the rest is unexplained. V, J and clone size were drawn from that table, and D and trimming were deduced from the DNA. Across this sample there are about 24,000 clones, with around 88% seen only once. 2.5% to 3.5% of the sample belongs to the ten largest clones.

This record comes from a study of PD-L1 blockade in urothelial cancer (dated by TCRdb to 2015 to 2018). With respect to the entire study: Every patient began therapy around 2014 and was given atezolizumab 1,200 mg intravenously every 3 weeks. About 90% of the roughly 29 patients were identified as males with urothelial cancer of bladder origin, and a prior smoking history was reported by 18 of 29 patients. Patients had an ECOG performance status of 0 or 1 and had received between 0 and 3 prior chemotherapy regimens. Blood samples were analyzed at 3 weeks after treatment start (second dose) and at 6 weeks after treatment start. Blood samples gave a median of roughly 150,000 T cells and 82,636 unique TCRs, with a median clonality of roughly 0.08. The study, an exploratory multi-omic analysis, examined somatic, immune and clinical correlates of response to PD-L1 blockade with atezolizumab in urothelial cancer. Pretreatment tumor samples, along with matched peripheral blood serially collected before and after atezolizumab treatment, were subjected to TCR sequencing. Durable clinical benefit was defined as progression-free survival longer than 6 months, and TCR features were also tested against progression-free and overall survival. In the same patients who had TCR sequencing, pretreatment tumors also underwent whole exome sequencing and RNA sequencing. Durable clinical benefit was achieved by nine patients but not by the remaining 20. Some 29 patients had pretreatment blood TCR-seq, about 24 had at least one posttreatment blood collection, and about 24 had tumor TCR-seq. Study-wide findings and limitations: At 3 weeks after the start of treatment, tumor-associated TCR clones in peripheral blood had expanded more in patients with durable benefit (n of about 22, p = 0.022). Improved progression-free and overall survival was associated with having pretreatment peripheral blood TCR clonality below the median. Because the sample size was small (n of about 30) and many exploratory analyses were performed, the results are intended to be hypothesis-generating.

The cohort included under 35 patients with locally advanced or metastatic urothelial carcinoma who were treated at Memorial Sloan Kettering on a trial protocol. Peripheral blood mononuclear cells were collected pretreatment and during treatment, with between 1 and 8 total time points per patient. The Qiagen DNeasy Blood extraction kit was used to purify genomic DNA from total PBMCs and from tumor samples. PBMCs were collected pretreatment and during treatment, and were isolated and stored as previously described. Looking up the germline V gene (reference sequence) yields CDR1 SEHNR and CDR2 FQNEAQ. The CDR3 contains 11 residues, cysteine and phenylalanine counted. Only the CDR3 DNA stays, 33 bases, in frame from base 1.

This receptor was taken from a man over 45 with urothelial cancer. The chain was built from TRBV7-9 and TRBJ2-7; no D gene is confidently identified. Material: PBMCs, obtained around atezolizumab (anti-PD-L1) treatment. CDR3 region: CASSALEIAHF. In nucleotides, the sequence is TGTGCCAGCAGCGCCCTCGAGATTGCTCACTTC.